These 18 T cell receptor beta chains were sequenced from one sample in a study of cytomegalovirus exposure and HLA in healthy donors. Profiling relied on immunoSEQ multiplex PCR, and the TCRdb table lists in-frame clones only, not all of them. The sample shows some 49,000 clones, roughly 92% of them seen only once. Material: PBMCs. These receptors came from a man aged 18-30 years in good health and CMV-seronegative.

J is TRBJ2-1 and V is TRBV14, with 13 bases matching TRBD2. Unmatched junction bases numbered 13, after V lost 4 bases and J lost 4 bases. The CDR3 is 19 residues long. Germline V CDR1 and CDR2: SGHDN, FVKESK. The CDR3 DNA follows: TGTGCCAGCAGCCGCCAACTAGCGGGAGGGCCTACCAAATACAATGAGCAGTTCTTC. It specifies CASSRQLAGGPTKYNEQFF.

The chain employs TRBV5-5 and TRBJ2-7, with 7 nucleotides matching TRBD1. The CDR3 runs to 14 residues. The trim removed 0 bases at V and 1 base at J, leaving 1 base unmatched. Looked up from germline, CDR1 is SGHKS and CDR2 is YYEKEE (reference sequence). In DNA form, the CDR3 reads TGTGCCAGCAGCTTGGACAGGGGATCCTACGAGCAGTACTTC. Its translation: CASSLDRGSYEQYF.

The chain links TRBV29-1 to TRBJ2-7, with 7 bases lining up with TRBD2. Germline V gene lookup returns CDR1 SQVTM and CDR2 ANQGSEA. There are 12 residues in the CDR3. V gave up 7 bases and J gave up 3 bases; unmatched junction bases: 6. As DNA, the CDR3 is TGCAGCGCCAAAAGCGGGGTCTACGAGCAGTACTTC. Encoded protein: CSAKSGVYEQYF.

The V and J genes are TRBV27 and TRBJ2-3; the D gene is possibly TRBD1 (6 bases). Trimming pared 3 bases from V and 2 bases from J, leaving 9 bases between. The V gene's germline CDR1 is MNHEY and CDR2 SMNVEV (reference sequence). CDR3 length equals 14 residues. The CDR3 here is CASSFPGHTDTQYF. The CDR3 DNA reads TGTGCCAGCAGTTTCCCGGGACACACAGATACGCAGTATTTT.

In DNA, the CDR3 is TGTGCCAGCAGTCCCCAAGGGGGGGCAAACACTGAAGCTTTCTTT. It is translated as CASSPQGGANTEAFF. The gene calls are TRBV27 and TRBJ1-1; tentatively, D is TRBD1 (6 bases). The CDR3 length is 15 residues. Trimming removed 5 bases from V and 2 bases from J, with 15 bases in between. Germline V CDR1 and CDR2: MNHEY, SMNVEV (reference sequence).

J is TRBJ2-7 and V is TRBV5-4; 10 nucleotides match TRBD2. This CDR3 comprises 16 residues. Trimming at V came to 0 bases and at J to 5 bases, leaving 8 bases not matched to a gene. Germline V CDR1 and CDR2: SGHNT, YYREEE (reference sequence). CDR3 bases: TGTGCCAGCAGCTTGGGCTTCAGCGGGAGGGCCCACGAGCAGTACTTC. The encoded protein is CASSLGFSGRAHEQYF.

This rearrangement joins TRBV7-8 to TRBJ1-5; D unclear. Trimming left V 4 bases short and J 9 bases short, with 19 bases between. Per germline, CDR1 SGHVS and CDR2 FQNEAQ. The CDR3 is 15 amino acids. As DNA, the CDR3 is TGTGCCAGCAGCTACGGAGGCGTGGGCTCACGGCCCCAGCATTTT. Translation: CASSYGGVGSRPQHF.

This chain connects TRBV9 to TRBJ1-2; D perhaps matches TRBD1 (6 bases). With 4 bases removed from V and 3 bases from J, the gap between germline ends came to 19 bases. The germline gives CDR1 SGDLS, CDR2 YYNGEE. The CDR3 sequence is 16 residues long. CDR3 residues: CASSQGGAQSHYGYTF. The CDR3 DNA is TGTGCCAGCAGCCAAGGGGGGGCGCAAAGTCACTATGGCTACACCTTC.

The chain combines TRBV6-6 with TRBJ2-3; possible D gene TRBD1, 5 bases. The ends were cut back, 4 bases at V and 3 bases at J, with 14 bases in the middle. This CDR3 region has 15 residues. Germline CDR1 MNHNY, CDR2 SVGAGI (reference sequence). This chain's CDR3 is CASSLWTSGTDTQYF. The CDR3 DNA reads TGTGCCAGCAGTTTGTGGACAAGTGGGACAGATACGCAGTATTTT.

The genes are TRBV4-2 and TRBJ2-7; D unclear. CDR3 length: 12 residues. Trimming stripped 4 bases from V and 5 bases from J, with 9 bases between. The V gene's germline CDR1 is LGHNA and CDR2 YNFKEQ. The CDR3 region is CASSLRSDEQYF. The CDR3 region has the DNA TGTGCCAGCAGCCTCCGGTCTGACGAGCAGTACTTC.

V usage is TRBV15 and J usage is TRBJ2-5, with a possible D match to TRBD1 (5 bases). This CDR3 is built from 17 residues. Germline V gene lookup returns CDR1 LNHNV and CDR2 YYDKDF (reference sequence). V was trimmed by 0 bases and J by 2 bases, leaving 16 bases between them. The CDR3 loop is CATSRDYRSKGQETQYF. CDR3 DNA: TGTGCCACCAGCAGAGATTACAGAAGTAAGGGGCAAGAGACCCAGTACTTC.

The rearrangement uses TRBV10-3 and TRBJ2-5; a possible D gene is TRBD2 (7 bases). This CDR3 region has 15 residues. Between the trimmed V and J ends, which lost 8 bases and 2 bases, there was a span of 18 bases. Germline V gene sequence: CDR1 ENHRY, CDR2 SYGVKD. CDR3 sequence: CAISEAGALQETQYF. The CDR3 nucleotides are TGTGCCATCTCGGAGGCGGGGGCCCTTCAAGAGACCCAGTACTTC.

This clone has just a few counts. This chain links TRBV14 with TRBJ2-1; 8 bases match TRBD1. This CDR3 has 15 amino acids. V gave up 3 bases and J gave up 2 bases; unmatched junction bases: 3. CDR1 and CDR2 (germline): SGHDN, FVKESK. The CDR3 coding sequence is TGTGCCAGCAGCCAGTCGACAGGGGCCTACAATGAGCAGTTCTTC. This encodes CASSQSTGAYNEQFF.

V is TRBV5-4 and J is TRBJ2-2; D possibly corresponds to TRBD1 (5 bases). The CDR3 is made up of 15 amino acids. V was trimmed by 2 bases and J by 1 base, leaving 9 bases between them. The germline CDR1 and CDR2 sequences are SGHNT and YYREEE (reference sequence). CDR3 amino acids: CASSFSRVNTGELFF. The CDR3, as DNA: TGTGCCAGCAGCTTTAGCAGGGTGAACACCGGGGAGCTGTTTTTT.

The genes are TRBV2 and TRBJ2-1; D is possibly TRBD2 (5 bases). Per the germline V gene, CDR1 is SNHLY and CDR2 is FYNNEI. The germline V and J ends were trimmed by 4 bases and 4 bases, with 14 bases remaining between them. CDR3 length: 15 residues. The DNA of the CDR3 is TGTGCCAGCAGTGGACTTGCGGGCCCTTACAATGAGCAGTTCTTC. Its protein is CASSGLAGPYNEQFF.

The gene calls are TRBV27 and TRBJ2-1; D is perhaps TRBD2 (7 bases). Between the trimmed V and J ends, which lost 6 bases and 5 bases, there was a span of 14 bases. The length of the CDR3 is 14 residues. The germline CDR1 and CDR2 sequences are MNHEY and SMNVEV (reference sequence). This CDR3 reads CASRRGRVHNEQFF. CDR3 coding DNA: TGTGCCAGCAGGCGGGGGCGCGTCCACAATGAGCAGTTCTTC.

The rearrangement uses TRBV6-6 and TRBJ1-4; D is undetermined. Germline CDR1 and CDR2: MNHNY and SVGAGI (reference sequence). This CDR3 spans 13 amino acids. V was shortened by 6 bases and J by 7 bases, with 12 bases between the two germline ends. The CDR3 protein is CASRSEAGEKLFF. In DNA form, the CDR3 reads TGTGCCAGCAGGTCGGAAGCGGGTGAAAAACTGTTTTTT.

The chain uses TRBV9 and TRBJ1-1; possible D gene TRBD1, 5 bases. V was shortened by 5 bases and J by 6 bases, with 14 bases between the two germline ends. The CDR3 runs to 13 residues. Germline values: CDR1 SGDLS, CDR2 YYNGEE. DNA for the CDR3: TGTGCCAGCAGTGCAGTAAGGGGTTCTGAAGCTTTCTTT. Amino acids: CASSAVRGSEAFF.